These T cell receptor beta chains were read from a single sample in a study of CD8+ T cells in alopecia areata. The method was immunoSEQ multiplex PCR; TCRdb's version includes in-frame clones alone and lacks a portion of them. The sample records some 170,000 clones, roughly 66% being singletons. This specimen was CD8+ T cells sorted from blood, taken at week 0. The receptors shown here come from a human donor with alopecia areata. CDR3s leave out the opening cysteine and the closing phenylalanine or tryptophan. A D gene is named only where the DNA matches it firmly.

CDR3 length: 11; V gene: TRBV4-1; J gene: TRBJ2-2; D gene: TRBD1; CDR3 protein: ASTETGGGELF
CDR3 length: 14; V gene: TRBV5-6; J gene: TRBJ2-6; D gene: .; CDR3 protein: ASRPKAGSGANVLT
CDR3 length: 14; V gene: TRBV7-2; J gene: TRBJ1-6; D gene: TRBD1; CDR3 protein: ASSVRQGRNNSPLH
CDR3 length: 12; V gene: TRBV5-1; J gene: TRBJ2-5; D gene: .; CDR3 protein: ASSLAFGGETQY
CDR3 length: 15; V gene: TRBV19; J gene: TRBJ1-5; D gene: .; CDR3 protein: ASSIGFEGDSNQPQH
CDR3 length: 17; V gene: TRBV14; J gene: TRBJ2-1; D gene: TRBD2; CDR3 protein: ASSPTYEGLAGDYNEQF
CDR3 length: 16; V gene: TRBV14; J gene: TRBJ1-1; D gene: TRBD1; CDR3 protein: ASSQVFGQGAGDTEAF
CDR3 length: 13; V gene: TRBV29-1; J gene: TRBJ1-3; D gene: .; CDR3 protein: SVQGGGTRGNTIY
CDR3 length: 11; V gene: TRBV29-1; J gene: TRBJ2-3; D gene: .; CDR3 protein: SVEMRAPDTQY
CDR3 length: 11; V gene: TRBV2; J gene: TRBJ1-5; D gene: .; CDR3 protein: ASSVNRNQPQH
CDR3 length: 14; V gene: TRBV13; J gene: TRBJ1-2; D gene: TRBD1; CDR3 protein: ASSLGRTGFNYGYT
CDR3 length: 11; V gene: TRBV2; J gene: TRBJ2-7; D gene: .; CDR3 protein: ARVEQPFYEQY
CDR3 length: 9; V gene: TRBV4-1; J gene: TRBJ1-2; D gene: .; CDR3 protein: ASSQTSPMF
CDR3 length: 10; V gene: TRBV29-1; J gene: TRBJ2-7; D gene: .; CDR3 protein: SAARTGGEQY
CDR3 length: 12; V gene: TRBV30; J gene: TRBJ1-5; D gene: TRBD1; CDR3 protein: AWSTGGLRQPQH
CDR3 length: 14; V gene: TRBV14; J gene: TRBJ2-5; D gene: TRBD1; CDR3 protein: ASSQGRDRTQETQY
CDR3 length: 11; V gene: TRBV2; J gene: TRBJ1-2; D gene: .; CDR3 protein: ASGGARGYGYT
CDR3 length: 12; V gene: TRBV30; J gene: TRBJ1-4; D gene: .; CDR3 protein: AWSHEQGREVGF
CDR3 length: 11; V gene: TRBV5-6; J gene: TRBJ2-5; D gene: .; CDR3 protein: ASSFLGVETQY
CDR3 length: 13; V gene: TRBV25-1; J gene: TRBJ2-2; D gene: .; CDR3 protein: ASSEYTPSTGELF
CDR3 length: 12; V gene: TRBV11-2; J gene: TRBJ1-2; D gene: TRBD1; CDR3 protein: ASSLGQGWYGYT
CDR3 length: 11; V gene: TRBV7-8; J gene: TRBJ2-2; D gene: .; CDR3 protein: ASSLAGAGELF
CDR3 length: 11; V gene: TRBV2; J gene: TRBJ2-1; D gene: .; CDR3 protein: ASSEGYGNEQF
CDR3 length: 10; V gene: TRBV7-9; J gene: TRBJ2-1; D gene: .; CDR3 protein: ASSLPGNEQF
CDR3 length: 13; V gene: TRBV5-4; J gene: TRBJ1-2; D gene: TRBD1; CDR3 protein: ASSLARTGNYGYT
CDR3 length: 13; V gene: TRBV13; J gene: TRBJ2-5; D gene: TRBD1; CDR3 protein: ASSLSGQVLETQY
CDR3 length: 10; V gene: TRBV7-9; J gene: TRBJ2-1; D gene: .; CDR3 protein: ASTLRVDEQF
CDR3 length: 17; V gene: TRBV10-3; J gene: TRBJ2-3; D gene: TRBD2; CDR3 protein: ATGGPGLAGARSTDTQY
CDR3 length: 12; V gene: TRBV30; J gene: TRBJ2-7; D gene: TRBD1; CDR3 protein: AWSSGTGAYEQY
CDR3 length: 17; V gene: TRBV2; J gene: TRBJ1-1; D gene: TRBD1; CDR3 protein: ASILPGDRGREEFTEAF
CDR3 length: 12; V gene: TRBV29-1; J gene: TRBJ2-1; D gene: TRBD2; CDR3 protein: SVDSGSSYNEQF
CDR3 length: 11; V gene: TRBV2; J gene: TRBJ2-5; D gene: TRBD2; CDR3 protein: GPSTRGGETQY
CDR3 length: 12; V gene: TRBV30; J gene: TRBJ1-5; D gene: .; CDR3 protein: AWAMGRGNQPQH
CDR3 length: 13; V gene: TRBV27; J gene: TRBJ1-5; D gene: .; CDR3 protein: ASSLDPLGNQPQH
CDR3 length: 10; V gene: TRBV30; J gene: TRBJ1-2; D gene: .; CDR3 protein: AWRTPRGNYT
CDR3 length: 11; V gene: TRBV2; J gene: TRBJ2-2; D gene: .; CDR3 protein: ASSDGYTGELF
CDR3 length: 13; V gene: TRBV13; J gene: TRBJ1-2; D gene: .; CDR3 protein: ASSLGRATRIGYT
CDR3 length: 12; V gene: TRBV5-6; J gene: TRBJ2-2; D gene: .; CDR3 protein: ASSLWGNTGELF
CDR3 length: 13; V gene: TRBV6-5; J gene: TRBJ2-5; D gene: .; CDR3 protein: ASTKMVQGRETQY
CDR3 length: 13; V gene: TRBV6-5; J gene: TRBJ1-5; D gene: .; CDR3 protein: ASSSAGRAHQPQH
CDR3 length: 10; V gene: TRBV11-2; J gene: TRBJ2-5; D gene: .; CDR3 protein: ASRQQGRSQY
CDR3 length: 11; V gene: TRBV29-1; J gene: TRBJ1-2; D gene: .; CDR3 protein: SVDQEWGYGYT
CDR3 length: 14; V gene: TRBV9; J gene: TRBJ1-2; D gene: TRBD1; CDR3 protein: ASSVGDSLLNYGYT
CDR3 length: 11; V gene: TRBV6-1; J gene: TRBJ1-2; D gene: .; CDR3 protein: ASSAGPVYGYT
CDR3 length: 11; V gene: TRBV5-6; J gene: TRBJ2-1; D gene: .; CDR3 protein: ASSTGTPLEQF
CDR3 length: 11; V gene: TRBV15; J gene: TRBJ2-7; D gene: .; CDR3 protein: ATSKDVQTEQY
CDR3 length: 14; V gene: TRBV30; J gene: TRBJ2-7; D gene: TRBD2; CDR3 protein: AWSPRSGGASYEQY
CDR3 length: 12; V gene: TRBV2; J gene: TRBJ2-6; D gene: .; CDR3 protein: ASPKSSGANVLT
CDR3 length: 13; V gene: TRBV29-1; J gene: TRBJ1-1; D gene: .; CDR3 protein: SVDPRRGGRTEAF
CDR3 length: 11; V gene: TRBV6-5; J gene: TRBJ2-5; D gene: .; CDR3 protein: ASSYSLRETQY
CDR3 length: 13; V gene: TRBV4-1; J gene: TRBJ2-7; D gene: TRBD2; CDR3 protein: ASSQDSGGAYEQY
CDR3 length: 12; V gene: TRBV29-1; J gene: TRBJ1-2; D gene: .; CDR3 protein: SVEDGQTNYGYT
CDR3 length: 13; V gene: TRBV6-5; J gene: TRBJ2-5; D gene: .; CDR3 protein: ASSYSGGLQETQY
CDR3 length: 12; V gene: TRBV27; J gene: TRBJ1-1; D gene: .; CDR3 protein: ASRLAQTNTEAF
CDR3 length: 13; V gene: TRBV7-2; J gene: TRBJ2-7; D gene: TRBD1; CDR3 protein: ASSLATGVLNEQY
CDR3 length: 15; V gene: TRBV6-1; J gene: TRBJ2-3; D gene: TRBD2; CDR3 protein: ASSEELAGVSTDTQY
CDR3 length: 12; V gene: TRBV29-1; J gene: TRBJ1-2; D gene: .; CDR3 protein: SVPGGGSFYGYT
CDR3 length: 13; V gene: TRBV4-1; J gene: TRBJ2-1; D gene: .; CDR3 protein: ASSQVVDSYNEQF
CDR3 length: 6; V gene: TRBV29-1; J gene: TRBJ2-5; D gene: .; CDR3 protein: SVGAVY